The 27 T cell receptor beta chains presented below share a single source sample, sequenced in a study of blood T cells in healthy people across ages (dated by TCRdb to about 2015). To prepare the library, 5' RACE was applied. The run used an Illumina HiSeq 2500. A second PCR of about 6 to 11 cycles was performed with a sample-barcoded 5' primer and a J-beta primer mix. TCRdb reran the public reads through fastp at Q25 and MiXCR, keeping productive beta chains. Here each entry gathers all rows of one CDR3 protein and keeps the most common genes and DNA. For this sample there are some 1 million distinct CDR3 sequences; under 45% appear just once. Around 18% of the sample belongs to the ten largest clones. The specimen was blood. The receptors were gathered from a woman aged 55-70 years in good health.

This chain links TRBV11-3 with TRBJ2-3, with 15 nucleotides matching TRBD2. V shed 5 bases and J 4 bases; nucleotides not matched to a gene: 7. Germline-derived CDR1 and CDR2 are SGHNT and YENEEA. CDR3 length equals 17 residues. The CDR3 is CASSAGLAGGGSDTQYF. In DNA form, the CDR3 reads TGTGCCAGCAGCGCGGGACTAGCGGGAGGAGGTTCAGATACGCAGTATTTT.

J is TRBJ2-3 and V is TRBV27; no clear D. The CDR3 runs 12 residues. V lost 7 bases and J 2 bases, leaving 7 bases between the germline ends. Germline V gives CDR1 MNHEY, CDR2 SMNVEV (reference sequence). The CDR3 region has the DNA TGTGCCAGCACCTCGTACACAGATACGCAGTATTTT. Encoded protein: CASTSYTDTQYF.

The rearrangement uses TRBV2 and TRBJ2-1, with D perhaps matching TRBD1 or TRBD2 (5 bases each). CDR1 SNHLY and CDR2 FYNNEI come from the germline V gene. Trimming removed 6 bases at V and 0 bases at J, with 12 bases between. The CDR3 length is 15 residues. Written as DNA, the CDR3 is TGTGCCAGCAGATTCGGGACGAACTCCTACAATGAGCAGTTCTTC. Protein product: CASRFGTNSYNEQFF.

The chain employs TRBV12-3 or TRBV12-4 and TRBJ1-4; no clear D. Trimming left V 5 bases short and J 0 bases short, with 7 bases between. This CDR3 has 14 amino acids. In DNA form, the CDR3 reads TGTGCCAGCAGTGTAGGATCAACTAATGAAAAACTGTTTTTT. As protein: CASSVGSTNEKLFF.

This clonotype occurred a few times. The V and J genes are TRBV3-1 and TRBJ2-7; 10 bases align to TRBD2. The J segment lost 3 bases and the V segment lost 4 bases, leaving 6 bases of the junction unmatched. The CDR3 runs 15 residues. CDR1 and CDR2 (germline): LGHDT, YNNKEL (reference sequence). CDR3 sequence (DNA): TGTGCCAGCAGCCCCGGACTAGCGGAGTACTACGAGCAGTACTTC. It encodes CASSPGLAEYYEQYF.

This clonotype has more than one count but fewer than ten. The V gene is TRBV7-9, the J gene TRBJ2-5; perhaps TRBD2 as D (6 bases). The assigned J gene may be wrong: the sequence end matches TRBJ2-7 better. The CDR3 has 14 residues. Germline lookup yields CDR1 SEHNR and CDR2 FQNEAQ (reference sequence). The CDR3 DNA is TGTGCCAGCAGCTTAGCGGTTGGAGGGAGCGAGCAGTACTTC. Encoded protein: CASSLAVGGSEQYF.

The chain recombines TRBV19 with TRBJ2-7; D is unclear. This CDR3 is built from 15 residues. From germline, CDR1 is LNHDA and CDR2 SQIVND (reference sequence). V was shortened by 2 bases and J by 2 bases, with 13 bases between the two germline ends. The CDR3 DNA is TGTGCCAGTAGTATAACGGGTGAGCTTACCTACGAGCAGTACTTC. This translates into CASSITGELTYEQYF. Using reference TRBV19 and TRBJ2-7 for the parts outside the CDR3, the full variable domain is DGGITQSPKYLFRKEGQNVTLSCEQNLNHDAMYWYRQDPGQGLRLIYYSQIVNDFQKGDIAEGYSVSREKKESFPLTVTSAQKNPTAFYLCASSITGELTYEQYFGPGTRLTVT.

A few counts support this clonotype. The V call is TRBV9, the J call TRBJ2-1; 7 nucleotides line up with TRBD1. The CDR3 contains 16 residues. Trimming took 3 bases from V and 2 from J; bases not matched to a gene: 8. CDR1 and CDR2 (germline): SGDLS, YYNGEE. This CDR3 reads CASSGADRAPYNEQFF. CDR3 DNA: TGTGCCAGCAGCGGTGCAGACAGGGCCCCCTACAATGAGCAGTTCTTC.

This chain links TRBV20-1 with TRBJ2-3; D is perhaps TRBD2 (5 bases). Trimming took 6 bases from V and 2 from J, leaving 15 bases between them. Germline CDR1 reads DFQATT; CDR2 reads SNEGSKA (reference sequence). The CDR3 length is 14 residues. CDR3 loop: CSARPAVITDTQYF. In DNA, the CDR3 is TGCAGTGCCCGTCCAGCGGTCATCACAGATACGCAGTATTTT.

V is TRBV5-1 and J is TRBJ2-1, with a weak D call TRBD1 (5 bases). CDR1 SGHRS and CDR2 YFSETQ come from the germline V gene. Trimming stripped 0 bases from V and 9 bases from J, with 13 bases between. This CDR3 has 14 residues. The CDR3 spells CASSLGQGMGEQFF. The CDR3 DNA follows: TGCGCCAGCAGCTTGGGGCAGGGTATGGGTGAGCAGTTCTTC.

The CDR3 nucleotides are TGCAGTGCCACCCGCTTGGCTTTGAGTGGGCAGTACTTC. This translates into CSATRLALSGQYF. The chain combines TRBV20-1 with TRBJ2-7; no clear D gene. This CDR3 is built from 13 residues. With 6 bases removed from V and 9 bases from J, the gap between germline ends came to 21 bases. Germline V gene sequence: CDR1 DFQATT, CDR2 SNEGSKA (reference sequence).

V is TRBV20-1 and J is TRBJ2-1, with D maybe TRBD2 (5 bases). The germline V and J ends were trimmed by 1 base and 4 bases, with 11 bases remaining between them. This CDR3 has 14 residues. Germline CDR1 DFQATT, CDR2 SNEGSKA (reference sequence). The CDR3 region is CSARGGLPYNEQFF. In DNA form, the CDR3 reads TGCAGTGCTAGAGGCGGACTTCCATACAATGAGCAGTTCTTC.

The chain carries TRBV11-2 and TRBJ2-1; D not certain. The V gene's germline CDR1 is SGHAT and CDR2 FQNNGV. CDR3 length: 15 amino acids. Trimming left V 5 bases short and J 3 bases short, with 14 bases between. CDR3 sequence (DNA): TGTGCCAGCAGCCGCTCCCCGACTTACTACAATGAGCAGTTCTTC. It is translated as CASSRSPTYYNEQFF.

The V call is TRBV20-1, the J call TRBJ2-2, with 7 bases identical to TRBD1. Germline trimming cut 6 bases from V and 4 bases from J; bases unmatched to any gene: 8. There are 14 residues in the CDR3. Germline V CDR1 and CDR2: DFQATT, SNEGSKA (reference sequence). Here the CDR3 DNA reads TGCAGTGCCTCGACAGGGACGGCCACCGGGGAGCTGTTTTTT. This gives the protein CSASTGTATGELFF.

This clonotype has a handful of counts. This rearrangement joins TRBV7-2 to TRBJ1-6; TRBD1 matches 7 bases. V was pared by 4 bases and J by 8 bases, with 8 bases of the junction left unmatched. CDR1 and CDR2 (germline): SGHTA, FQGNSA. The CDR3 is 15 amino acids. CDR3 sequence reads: CASSSETGRDSPLHF. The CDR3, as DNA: TGTGCCAGCAGCTCGGAGACAGGGAGGGATTCACCCCTCCACTTT.

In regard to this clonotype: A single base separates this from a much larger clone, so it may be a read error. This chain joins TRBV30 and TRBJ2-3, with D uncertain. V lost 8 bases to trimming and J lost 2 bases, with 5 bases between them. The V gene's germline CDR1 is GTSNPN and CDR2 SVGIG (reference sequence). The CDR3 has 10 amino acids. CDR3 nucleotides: TGTGCCCTTTTCACAGATACGCAGTATTTT. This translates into CALFTDTQYF. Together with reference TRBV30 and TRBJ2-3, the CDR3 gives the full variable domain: SQTIHQWPATLVQPVGSPLSLECTVEGTSNPNLYWYRQAAGRGLQLLFYSVGIGQISSEVPQNLSASRPQDRQFILSSKKLLLSDSGFYLCALFTDTQYFGPGTRLTVL.

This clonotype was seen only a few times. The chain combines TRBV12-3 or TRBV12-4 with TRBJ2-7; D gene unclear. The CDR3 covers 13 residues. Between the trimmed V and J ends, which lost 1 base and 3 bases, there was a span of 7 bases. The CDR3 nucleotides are TGTGCCAGCAGTTTAGGTCACATCTACGAGCAGTACTTC. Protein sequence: CASSLGHIYEQYF.

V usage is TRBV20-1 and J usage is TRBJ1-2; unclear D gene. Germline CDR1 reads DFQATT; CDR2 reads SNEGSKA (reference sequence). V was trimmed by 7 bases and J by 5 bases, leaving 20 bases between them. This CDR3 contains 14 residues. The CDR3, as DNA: TGCAGTGTTAGGACCGGGGTCAACCTGTATGGCTACACCTTC. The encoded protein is CSVRTGVNLYGYTF.

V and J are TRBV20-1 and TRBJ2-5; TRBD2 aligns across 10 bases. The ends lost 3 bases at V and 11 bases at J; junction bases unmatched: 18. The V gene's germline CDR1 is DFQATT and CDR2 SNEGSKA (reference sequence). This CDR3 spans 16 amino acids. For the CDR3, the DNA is TGCAGTGCTAGCCCCATTAAGCGGGAGGGCCGCAATGAGCAGTACTTC. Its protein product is CSASPIKREGRNEQYF.

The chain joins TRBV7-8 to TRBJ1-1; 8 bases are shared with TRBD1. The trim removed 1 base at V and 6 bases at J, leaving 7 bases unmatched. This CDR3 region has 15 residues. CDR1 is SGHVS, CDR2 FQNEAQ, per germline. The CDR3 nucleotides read TGTGCCAGCAGCTTAGGTTCGGCAGGGGGCTCTGAAGCTTTCTTT. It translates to CASSLGSAGGSEAFF.

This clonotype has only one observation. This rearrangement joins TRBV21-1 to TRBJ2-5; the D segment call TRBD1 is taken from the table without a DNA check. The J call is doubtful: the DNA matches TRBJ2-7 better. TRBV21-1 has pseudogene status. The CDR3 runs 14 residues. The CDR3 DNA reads TGTGCCAGCAGCATAGAGCGGGGGCGGTACGAGCAGTACTTC. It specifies CASSIERGRYEQYF.

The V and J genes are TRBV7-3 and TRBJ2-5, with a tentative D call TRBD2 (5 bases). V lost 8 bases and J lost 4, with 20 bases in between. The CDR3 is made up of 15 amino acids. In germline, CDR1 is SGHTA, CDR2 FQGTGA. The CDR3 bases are TGTGCCAGCCCCTCTATGACTATGGCCCGAGAGACCCAGTACTTC. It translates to CASPSMTMARETQYF.

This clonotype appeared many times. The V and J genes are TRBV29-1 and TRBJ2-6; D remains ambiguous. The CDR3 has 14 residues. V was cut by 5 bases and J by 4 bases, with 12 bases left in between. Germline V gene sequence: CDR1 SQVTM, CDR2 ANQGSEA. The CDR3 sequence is CSVSYESGANVLTF. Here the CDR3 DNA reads TGCAGCGTTTCATATGAATCGGGGGCCAACGTCCTGACTTTC.

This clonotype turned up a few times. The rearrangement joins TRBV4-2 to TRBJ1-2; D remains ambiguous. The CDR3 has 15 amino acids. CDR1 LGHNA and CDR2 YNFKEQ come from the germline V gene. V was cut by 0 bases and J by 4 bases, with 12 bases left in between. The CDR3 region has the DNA TGTGCCAGCAGCCAAGAGAAGTTAGCCCCCTATGGCTACACCTTC. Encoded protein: CASSQEKLAPYGYTF.

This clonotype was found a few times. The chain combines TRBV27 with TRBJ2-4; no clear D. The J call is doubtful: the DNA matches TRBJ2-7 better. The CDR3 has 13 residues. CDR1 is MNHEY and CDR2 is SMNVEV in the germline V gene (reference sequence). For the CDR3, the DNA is TGTGCCAGCAGCCCGACCATTACCTACGAGCAGTACTTC. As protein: CASSPTITYEQYF.

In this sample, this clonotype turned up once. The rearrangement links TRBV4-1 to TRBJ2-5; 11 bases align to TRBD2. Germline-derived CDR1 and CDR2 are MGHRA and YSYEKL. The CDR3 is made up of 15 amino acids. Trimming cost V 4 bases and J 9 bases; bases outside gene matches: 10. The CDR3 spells CASSLETSGSKAQYF. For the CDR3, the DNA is TGCGCCAGCAGCCTCGAAACTAGCGGGAGTAAGGCCCAGTACTTC.

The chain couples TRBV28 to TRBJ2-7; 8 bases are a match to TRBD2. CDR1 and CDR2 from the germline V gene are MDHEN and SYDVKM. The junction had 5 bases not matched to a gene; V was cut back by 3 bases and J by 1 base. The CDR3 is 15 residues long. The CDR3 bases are TGTGCCAGCAGTTTCAGCGGGAGTTCATCCTACGAGCAGTACTTC. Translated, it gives CASSFSGSSSYEQYF.